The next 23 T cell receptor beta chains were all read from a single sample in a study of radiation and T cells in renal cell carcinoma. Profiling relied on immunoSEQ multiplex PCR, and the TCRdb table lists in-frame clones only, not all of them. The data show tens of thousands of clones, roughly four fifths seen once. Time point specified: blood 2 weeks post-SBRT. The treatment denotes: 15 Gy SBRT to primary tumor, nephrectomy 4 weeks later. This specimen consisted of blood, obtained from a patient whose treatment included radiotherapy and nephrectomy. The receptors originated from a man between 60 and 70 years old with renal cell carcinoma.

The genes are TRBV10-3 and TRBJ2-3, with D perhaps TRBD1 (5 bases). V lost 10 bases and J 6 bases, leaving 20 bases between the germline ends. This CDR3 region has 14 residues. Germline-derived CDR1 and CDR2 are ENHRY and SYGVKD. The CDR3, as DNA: TGTGCCACCTACCTGGGGCGGCCGTTTGATACGCAGTATTTT. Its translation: CATYLGRPFDTQYF.

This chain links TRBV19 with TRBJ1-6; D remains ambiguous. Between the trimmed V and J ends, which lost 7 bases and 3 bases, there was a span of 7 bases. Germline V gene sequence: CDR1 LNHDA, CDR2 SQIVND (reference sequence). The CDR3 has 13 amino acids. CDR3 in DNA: TGTGCCAGTAACAGCAACTATAATTCACCCCTCCACTTT. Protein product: CASNSNYNSPLHF.

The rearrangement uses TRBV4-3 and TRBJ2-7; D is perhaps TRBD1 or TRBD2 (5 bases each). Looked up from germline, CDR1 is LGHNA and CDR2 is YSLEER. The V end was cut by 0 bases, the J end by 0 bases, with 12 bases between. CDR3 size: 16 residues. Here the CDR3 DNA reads TGCGCCAGCAGCCAAGAGAGGGCAGGGAGCTCCTACGAGCAGTACTTC. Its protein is CASSQERAGSSYEQYF.

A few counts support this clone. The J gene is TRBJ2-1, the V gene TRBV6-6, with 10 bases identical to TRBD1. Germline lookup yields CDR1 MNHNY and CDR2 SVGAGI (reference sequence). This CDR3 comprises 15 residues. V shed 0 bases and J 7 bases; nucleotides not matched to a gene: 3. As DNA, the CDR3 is TGTGCCAGCAGTTACTCGGAGGACAGGGGGAATGAGCAGTTCTTC. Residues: CASSYSEDRGNEQFF.

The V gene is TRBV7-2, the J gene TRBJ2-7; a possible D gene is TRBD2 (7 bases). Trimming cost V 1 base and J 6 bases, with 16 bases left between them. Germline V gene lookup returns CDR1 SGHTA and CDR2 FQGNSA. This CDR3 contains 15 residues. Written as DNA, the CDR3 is TGTGCCAGCAGCTTAGTGCGGGGGCTGAGGGGCGAGCAGTACTTC. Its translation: CASSLVRGLRGEQYF. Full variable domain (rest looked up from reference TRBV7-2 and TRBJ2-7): GAGVSQSPSNKVTEKGKDVELRCDPISGHTALYWYRQSLGQGLEFLIYFQGNSAPDKSGLPSDRFSAERTGGSVSTLTIQRTQQEDSAVYLCASSLVRGLRGEQYFGPGTRLTVT.

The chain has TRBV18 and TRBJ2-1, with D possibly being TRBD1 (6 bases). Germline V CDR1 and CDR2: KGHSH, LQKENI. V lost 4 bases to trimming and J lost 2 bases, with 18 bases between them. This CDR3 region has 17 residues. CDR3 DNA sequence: TGTGCCAGCTCACAGGGGAACAGGGTGTTTACCTACAATGAGCAGTTCTTC. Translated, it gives CASSQGNRVFTYNEQFF. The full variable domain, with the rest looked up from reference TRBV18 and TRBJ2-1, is NAGVMQNPRHLVRRRGQEARLRCSPMKGHSHVYWYRQLPEEGLKFMVYLQKENIIDESGMPKERFSAEFPKEGPSILRIQQVVRGDSAAYFCASSQGNRVFTYNEQFFGPGTRLTVL.

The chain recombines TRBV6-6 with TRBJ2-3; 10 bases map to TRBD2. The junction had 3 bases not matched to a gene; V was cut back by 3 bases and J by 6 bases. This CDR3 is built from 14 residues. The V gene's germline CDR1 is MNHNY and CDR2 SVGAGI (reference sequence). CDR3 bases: TGTGCCAGCAGTTATCAAGCGGGGGGGGATACGCAGTATTTT. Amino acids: CASSYQAGGDTQYF.

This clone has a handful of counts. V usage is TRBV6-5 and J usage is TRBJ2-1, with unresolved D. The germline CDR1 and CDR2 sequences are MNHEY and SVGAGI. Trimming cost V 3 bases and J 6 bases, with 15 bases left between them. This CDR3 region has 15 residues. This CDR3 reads CASSYGRFLPNEQFF. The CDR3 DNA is TGTGCCAGCAGTTATGGACGCTTCCTCCCCAATGAGCAGTTCTTC.

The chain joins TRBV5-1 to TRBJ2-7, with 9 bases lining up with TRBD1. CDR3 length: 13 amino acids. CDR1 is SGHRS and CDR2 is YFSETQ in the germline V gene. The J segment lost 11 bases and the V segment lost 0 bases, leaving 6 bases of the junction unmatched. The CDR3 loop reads CASSLGLGQGKYV. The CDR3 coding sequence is TGCGCCAGCAGCTTGGGTCTCGGACAGGGGAAGTACGTC.

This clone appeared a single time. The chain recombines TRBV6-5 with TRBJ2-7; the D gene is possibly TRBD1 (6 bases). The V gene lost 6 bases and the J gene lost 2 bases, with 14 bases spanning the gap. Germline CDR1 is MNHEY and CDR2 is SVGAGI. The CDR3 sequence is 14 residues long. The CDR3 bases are TGTGCCAGCAGCGGATTAGGACAGACCTACGAGCAGTACTTC. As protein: CASSGLGQTYEQYF.

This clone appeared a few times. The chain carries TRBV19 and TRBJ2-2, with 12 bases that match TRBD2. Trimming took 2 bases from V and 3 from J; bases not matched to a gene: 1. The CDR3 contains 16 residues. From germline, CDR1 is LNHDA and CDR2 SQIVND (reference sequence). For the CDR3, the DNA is TGTGCCAGTAGTATAAGACTAGCGGGAGACACCGGGGAGCTGTTTTTT. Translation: CASSIRLAGDTGELFF.

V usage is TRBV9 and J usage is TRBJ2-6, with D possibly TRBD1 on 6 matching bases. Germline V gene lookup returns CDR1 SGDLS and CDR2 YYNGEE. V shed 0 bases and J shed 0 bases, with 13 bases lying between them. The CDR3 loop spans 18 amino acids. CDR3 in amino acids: CASSVALNRDSGANVLTF. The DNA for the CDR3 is TGTGCCAGCAGCGTAGCCCTTAACAGGGACTCTGGGGCCAACGTCCTGACTTTC.

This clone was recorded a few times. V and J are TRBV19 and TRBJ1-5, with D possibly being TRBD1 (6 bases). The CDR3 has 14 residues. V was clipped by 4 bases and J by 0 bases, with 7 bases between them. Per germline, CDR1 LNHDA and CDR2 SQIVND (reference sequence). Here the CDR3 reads CASSNRVSNQPQHF. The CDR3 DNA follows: TGTGCCAGTAGTAACAGGGTTAGCAATCAGCCCCAGCATTTT. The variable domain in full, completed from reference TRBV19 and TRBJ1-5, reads DGGITQSPKYLFRKEGQNVTLSCEQNLNHDAMYWYRQDPGQGLRLIYYSQIVNDFQKGDIAEGYSVSREKKESFPLTVTSAQKNPTAFYLCASSNRVSNQPQHFGDGTRLSIL.

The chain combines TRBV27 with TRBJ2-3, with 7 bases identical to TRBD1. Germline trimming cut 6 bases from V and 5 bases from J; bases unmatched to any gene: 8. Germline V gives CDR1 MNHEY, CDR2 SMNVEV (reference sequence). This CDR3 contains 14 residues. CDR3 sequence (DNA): TGTGCCAGCAGGGACGACAGGGTTGGAGATACGCAGTATTTT. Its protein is CASRDDRVGDTQYF.

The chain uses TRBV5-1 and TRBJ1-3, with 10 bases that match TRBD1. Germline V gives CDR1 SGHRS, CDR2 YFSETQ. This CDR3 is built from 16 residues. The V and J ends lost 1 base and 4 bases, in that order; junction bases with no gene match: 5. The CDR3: CASSLMTGGNGNTIYF. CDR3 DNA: TGCGCCAGCAGCTTGATGACAGGGGGCAACGGAAACACCATATATTTT. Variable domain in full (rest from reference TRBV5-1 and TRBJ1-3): KAGVTQTPRYLIKTRGQQVTLSCSPISGHRSVSWYQQTPGQGLQFLFEYFSETQRNKGNFPGRFSGRQFSNSRSEMNVSTLELGDSALYLCASSLMTGGNGNTIYFGEGSWLTVV.

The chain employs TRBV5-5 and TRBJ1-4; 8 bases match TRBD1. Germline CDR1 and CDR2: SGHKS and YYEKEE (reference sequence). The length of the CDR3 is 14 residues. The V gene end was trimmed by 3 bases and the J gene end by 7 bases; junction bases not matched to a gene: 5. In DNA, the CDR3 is TGTGCCAGCAGCTGGACAGGGTCAGGTGAAAAACTGTTTTTT. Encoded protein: CASSWTGSGEKLFF.

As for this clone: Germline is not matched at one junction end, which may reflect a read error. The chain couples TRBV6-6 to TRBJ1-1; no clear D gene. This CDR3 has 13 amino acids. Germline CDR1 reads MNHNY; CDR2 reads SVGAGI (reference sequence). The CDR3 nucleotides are TGTGCCAGCAGTTACAGCGTGGTGACTGGAGCTTTCTTT. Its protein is CASSYSVVTGAFF.

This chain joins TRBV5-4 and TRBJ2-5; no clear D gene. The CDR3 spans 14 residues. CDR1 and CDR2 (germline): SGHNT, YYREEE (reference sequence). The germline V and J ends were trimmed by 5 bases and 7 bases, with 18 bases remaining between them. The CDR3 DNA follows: TGTGCCAGCAGTTCCGACCGAGCCTCAAGGACCCAGTACTTC. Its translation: CASSSDRASRTQYF. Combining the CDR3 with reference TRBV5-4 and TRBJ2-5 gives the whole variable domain ETGVTQSPTHLIKTRGQQVTLRCSSQSGHNTVSWYQQALGQGPQFIFQYYREEENGRGNFPPRFSGLQFPNYSSELNVNALELDDSALYLCASSSDRASRTQYFGPGTRLLVL.

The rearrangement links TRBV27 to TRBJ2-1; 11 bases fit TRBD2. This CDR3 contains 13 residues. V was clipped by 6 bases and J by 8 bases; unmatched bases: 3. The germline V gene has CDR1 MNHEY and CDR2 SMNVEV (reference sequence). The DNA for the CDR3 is TGTGCCAGCAGCCCACTAGCGGGAGATGAGCAGTTCTTC. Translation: CASSPLAGDEQFF.

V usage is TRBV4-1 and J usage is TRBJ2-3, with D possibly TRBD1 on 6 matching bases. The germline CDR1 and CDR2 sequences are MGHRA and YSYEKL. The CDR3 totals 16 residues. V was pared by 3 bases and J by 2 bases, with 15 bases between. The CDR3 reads CASSQGATGYTDTQYF. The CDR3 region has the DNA TGCGCCAGCAGCCAGGGGGCGACGGGGTACACAGATACGCAGTATTTT.

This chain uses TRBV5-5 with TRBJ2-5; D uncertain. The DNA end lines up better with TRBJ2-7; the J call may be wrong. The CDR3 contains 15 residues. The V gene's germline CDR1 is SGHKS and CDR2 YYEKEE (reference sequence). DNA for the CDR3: TGTGCCAGCACCAGAGGTGAGGTAACCTCCTACGAGCAGTACTTC. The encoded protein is CASTRGEVTSYEQYF.

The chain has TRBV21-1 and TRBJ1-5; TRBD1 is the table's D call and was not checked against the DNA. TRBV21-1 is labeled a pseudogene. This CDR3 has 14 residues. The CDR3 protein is CASLGQGDNQPQHF. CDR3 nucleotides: TGTGCCAGCTTGGGACAGGGTGACAATCAGCCCCAGCATTTT.

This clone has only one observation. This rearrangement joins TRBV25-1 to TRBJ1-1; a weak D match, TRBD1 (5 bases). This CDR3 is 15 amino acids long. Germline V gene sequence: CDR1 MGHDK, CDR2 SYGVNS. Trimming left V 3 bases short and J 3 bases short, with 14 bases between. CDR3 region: CASSDYSGEDTEAFF. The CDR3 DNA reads TGTGCCAGCAGTGACTACTCGGGGGAAGACACTGAAGCTTTCTTT.